This passage covers 22 T cell receptor beta chains from one sample sequenced in a study of blood T cell repertoires in COVID-19. Clones were read by immunoSEQ multiplex PCR, and TCRdb kept only the in-frame ones, dropping some. The sample has around 500,000 clones, 70% to 90% seen once. Specimen: PBMCs or T cells enriched from blood (not recorded which). These TCRs come from a woman in her sixties or seventies who had recovered from COVID-19.

The chain combines TRBV27 with TRBJ2-7; TRBD2 is a possible D gene (6 bases). The CDR3 sequence is 13 residues long. CDR1 is MNHEY and CDR2 is SMNVEV in the germline V gene (reference sequence). Deletions cut 3 bases from V and 7 bases from J, with 13 bases between. Here the CDR3 reads CASSLNTGREQYF. CDR3 nucleotides: TGTGCCAGCAGTTTGAATACCGGGAGAGAGCAGTACTTC.

The chain links TRBV19 to TRBJ2-3, with D perhaps TRBD2 (6 bases). CDR3 size: 15 residues. Germline CDR1 reads LNHDA; CDR2 reads SQIVND (reference sequence). Trimming removed 0 bases from V and 8 bases from J, with 15 bases in between. The CDR3 DNA reads as TGTGCCAGTAGTATAGAGGCGGGGATTGGGGGTACGCAGTATTTT. It is translated as CASSIEAGIGGTQYF.

The genes are TRBV3-1 (or the pseudogene TRBV3-2) and TRBJ1-2; maybe TRBD1 (5 bases). CDR3 size: 12 residues. CDR1 LGHDT and CDR2 YNNKEL come from the germline V gene (reference sequence). Trimming took 0 bases from V and 7 from J, leaving 6 bases between them. As DNA, the CDR3 is TGTGCCAGCAGCCAAGAGGGACTTGGCTACACCTTC. Translation: CASSQEGLGYTF.

The rearrangement links TRBV2 to TRBJ1-5, with 7 bases matching TRBD1. CDR3 size: 14 residues. The junction had 5 bases not matched to a gene; V was cut back by 4 bases and J by 5 bases. Germline lookup yields CDR1 SNHLY and CDR2 FYNNEI. The CDR3 nucleotides are TGTGCCAGCAGTGCAGGGACAGACCATCAGCCCCAGCATTTT. Translated: CASSAGTDHQPQHF.

V is TRBV29-1 and J is TRBJ1-1; 7 bases are a match to TRBD1. The CDR3 loop spans 12 amino acids. The trim removed 5 bases at V and 4 bases at J, leaving 4 bases unmatched. Per germline, CDR1 SQVTM and CDR2 ANQGSEA. CDR3: CSVWTGPTEAFF. The CDR3 region has the DNA TGCAGCGTTTGGACAGGCCCCACTGAAGCTTTCTTT. The complete variable domain, with remaining parts taken from reference TRBV29-1 and TRBJ1-1, reads SAVISQKPSRDICQRGTSLTIQCQVDSQVTMMFWYRQQPGQSLTLIATANQGSEATYESGFVIDKFPISRPNLTFSTLTVSNMSPEDSSIYLCSVWTGPTEAFFGQGTRLTVV.

V is TRBV29-1 and J is TRBJ1-4; TRBD1 aligns across 10 bases. CDR1 SQVTM and CDR2 ANQGSEA come from the germline V gene. This CDR3 spans 14 amino acids. The junction had 8 bases not matched to a gene; V was cut back by 6 bases and J by 7 bases. Here the CDR3 reads CSVGQTGGSEKLFF. The CDR3 DNA reads as TGCAGCGTGGGACAGACAGGGGGCTCTGAAAAACTGTTTTTT.

The gene calls are TRBV11-2 and TRBJ2-7; perhaps TRBD2 as D (6 bases). Trimming shortened V by 5 bases and J by 6 bases, and 17 bases separated the two germline ends. CDR3 size: 14 residues. Germline V gene sequence: CDR1 SGHAT, CDR2 FQNNGV. The CDR3 sequence is CASSGTGENREQYF. The CDR3 DNA follows: TGTGCCAGCAGCGGAACGGGGGAGAATCGCGAGCAGTACTTC.

The J gene is TRBJ2-4, the V gene TRBV12-3 or TRBV12-4, with D unresolved. The V gene lost 3 bases and the J gene lost 6 bases, with 6 bases spanning the gap. The CDR3 length is 12 residues. As DNA, the CDR3 is TGTGCCAGCAGTTTTTCCAGAAACATTCAGTACTTC. Protein: CASSFSRNIQYF.

This sequence joins TRBV4-1 and TRBJ1-2; TRBD1 matches at 9 bases. There are 17 residues in the CDR3. Germline loops: CDR1 MGHRA, CDR2 YSYEKL. V was clipped by 5 bases and J by 8 bases; unmatched bases: 18. The CDR3 DNA sequence: TGCGCCAGCAGCGGAGGGGGGACAGGGTACCCAAAGAGGGGCTACACCTTC. Protein sequence: CASSGGGTGYPKRGYTF.

V usage is TRBV3-1 (or the pseudogene TRBV3-2) and J usage is TRBJ2-2; a possible D gene is TRBD2 (7 bases). The CDR3 covers 17 residues. Trimming shortened V by 3 bases and J by 1 base, and 15 bases separated the two germline ends. CDR1 LGHDT and CDR2 YNNKEL come from the germline V gene (reference sequence). The CDR3 DNA follows: TGTGCCAGCAGCCAGGGTTCGGGGGGCCAGAACACCGGGGAGCTGTTTTTT. Translating gives CASSQGSGGQNTGELFF.

The rearrangement joins TRBV2 to TRBJ2-1, with TRBD1 matching over 9 bases. Germline CDR1 is SNHLY and CDR2 is FYNNEI. The CDR3 consists of 14 residues. Trimming cost V 7 bases and J 2 bases; bases outside gene matches: 3. The CDR3 reads CASTDRGAYNEQFF. The CDR3 DNA sequence: TGTGCCAGCACGGACAGGGGAGCCTACAATGAGCAGTTCTTC. Full variable domain (rest looked up from reference TRBV2 and TRBJ2-1): EPEVTQTPSHQVTQMGQEVILRCVPISNHLYFYWYRQILGQKVEFLVSFYNNEISEKSEIFDDQFSVERPDGSNFTLKIRSTKLEDSAMYFCASTDRGAYNEQFFGPGTRLTVL.

V gene TRBV7-2 combines with J gene TRBJ2-5, with 10 nucleotides matching TRBD1. CDR1 is SGHTA, CDR2 FQGNSA, per germline. The CDR3 runs to 16 residues. V trimming: 4 bases; J trimming: 0 bases; junction bases outside the gene matches: 5. The CDR3 DNA reads as TGTGCCAGCAGCTCCCAGGGACAGGGGTACCAAGAGACCCAGTACTTC. Its protein is CASSSQGQGYQETQYF.

The chain employs TRBV19 and TRBJ2-6; TRBD2 matches 8 bases. This CDR3 is 18 amino acids long. V lost 2 bases and J lost 2; bases outside the gene matches: 8. CDR1 is LNHDA, CDR2 SQIVND, per germline (reference sequence). The CDR3 here is CASSIRRGANPGANVLTF. The DNA for the CDR3 is TGTGCCAGTAGTATACGGCGGGGGGCCAACCCTGGGGCCAACGTCCTGACTTTC.

V gene TRBV5-6 combines with J gene TRBJ2-2; TRBD2 might be the D (5 bases). The CDR3 spans 14 residues. Germline values: CDR1 SGHDT, CDR2 YYEEEE. V dropped 0 bases and J dropped 5 bases, with 8 bases sitting between them. Here the CDR3 reads CASSLVEGTGELFF. The CDR3 DNA follows: TGTGCCAGCAGCTTGGTTGAGGGAACCGGGGAGCTGTTTTTT.

The chain is built from TRBV11-2 and TRBJ2-7; perhaps TRBD1 as D (6 bases). Trimming left V 7 bases short and J 0 bases short, with 16 bases between. Germline V gene lookup returns CDR1 SGHAT and CDR2 FQNNGV. CDR3 size: 15 residues. This CDR3 reads CASTATGSHSYEQYF. Here the CDR3 DNA reads TGTGCCAGCACCGCGACAGGTTCGCACTCCTACGAGCAGTACTTC.

This clone was seen a few times. In nucleotides, the CDR3 is TGCGCCAGCGGAGGCGGGGGGTCCTACGAGCAGTACTTC. This sequence encodes CASGGGGSYEQYF. This chain links TRBV10-2 with TRBJ2-7; 8 bases match TRBD2. V lost 8 bases to trimming and J lost 1 base; unmatched junction nucleotides: 4. Germline V gene data show CDR1 as WSHSY and CDR2 as SAAADI. CDR3 length: 13 residues.

The chain has TRBV7-2 and TRBJ2-2; 10 bases match TRBD2. CDR1 and CDR2 from the germline V gene are SGHTA and FQGNSA. CDR3 length: 15 residues. V dropped 8 bases and J dropped 4; count of bases not matched to a gene: 7. The CDR3 region has the DNA TGTGCCAGCCGGAGCGGGGGGGCGACCACCGGGGAGCTGTTTTTT. Protein sequence: CASRSGGATTGELFF.

This chain joins TRBV18 and TRBJ1-2; D might be TRBD1 (5 bases). The CDR3 runs 15 residues. The germline CDR1 and CDR2 sequences are KGHSH and LQKENI. V was trimmed by 3 bases and J by 4 bases, leaving 15 bases between them. The CDR3 sequence: CASSPVGGVIYGYTF. In DNA, the CDR3 is TGTGCCAGCTCACCGGTGGGAGGGGTAATCTATGGCTACACCTTC.

The chain combines TRBV13 with TRBJ2-5, with D possibly matching TRBD2 (5 bases). The CDR3 contains 13 residues. Germline V CDR1 and CDR2: PRHDT, FYEKMQ (reference sequence). The V end lost 4 bases, the J end lost 1 base, and 7 bases lay between the germline ends. The CDR3 DNA reads as TGTGCCAGCAGCTCCCGGGGCCAAGAGACCCAGTACTTC. Amino acid sequence: CASSSRGQETQYF.

This rearrangement joins TRBV3-1 (or the pseudogene TRBV3-2) to TRBJ1-4; unclear D gene. This CDR3 region has 13 residues. From germline, CDR1 is LGHDT and CDR2 YNNKEL (reference sequence). Trimming removed 0 bases at V and 8 bases at J, with 7 bases between. CDR3 sequence: CASSQDRREKLFF. The CDR3 nucleotides are TGTGCCAGCAGCCAAGACCGCAGAGAAAAACTGTTTTTT.

This chain joins TRBV2 and TRBJ1-1, with D uncertain. V lost 7 bases and J lost 3, with 18 bases in between. The CDR3 is 15 residues long. Germline CDR1 and CDR2: SNHLY and FYNNEI. DNA of the CDR3: TGTGCCAGCACCACTTATGTGGGCTCGGACACTGAAGCTTTCTTT. This codes for CASTTYVGSDTEAFF.

The rearrangement joins TRBV4-1 to TRBJ2-7; a weak D match, TRBD1 (5 bases). Germline CDR1 MGHRA, CDR2 YSYEKL. The CDR3 has 15 residues. V lost 3 bases and J lost 1, with 13 bases in between. CDR3 sequence reads: CASSHFTGISYEQYF. CDR3 coding DNA: TGCGCCAGCAGCCATTTTACAGGTATATCCTACGAGCAGTACTTC.